This T cell receptor beta chain came from a study of blood T cell repertoires in COVID-19 (dated by TCRdb to 2020 to 2021). At the level of the whole study: Samples from collaborators originated in the United States, Italy and Spain and spanned both the acute and convalescent phases of COVID-19. The repertoires were released in a freely available public database intended as a resource for research on the immune response to SARS-CoV-2. Where available, HLA class I and class II types were taken from metadata supplied by the sample provider and were not determined by assay-based typing. The material from the prospective study consisted of cDNA or gDNA derived from T cells, B-cell-depleted T cells, or PBMCs. Sample metadata almost always included a de-identified subject ID, COVID-19 status, age in years and sex. The samples were drawn from two sources: the first 160 participants of the ongoing ImmuneRACE study, and approximately 1,300 subjects contributed by 6 global collaborators. Subjects who had been exposed to COVID-19, were actively infected with it, or had recovered from it provided the deeply sampled blood TCRbeta repertoires that made up the dataset.

Whole blood was collected in K2EDTA tubes by collaborating institutions according to the institutions' own protocols. For TCRbeta analysis, collaborator samples were shipped as frozen whole blood, as isolated PBMCs, or as DNA extracted from either sample type. V loses 4 bases, J loses 10 bases, and the germline ends lie 18 bases apart. CDR1 and CDR2 are read off the germline V gene as SGDLS and YYNGEE. The CDR3, cysteine through phenylalanine, is 14 amino acids long. Left in the record is the CDR3 DNA by itself, 42 bases read in frame from the first base. With regard to this clone: The specificity of this receptor is unknown. No base-level quality is on record; no much larger clone is a single base apart.

The research as a whole found: The amount of clinical and demographic metadata varied by source and participant and was provided uncurated.

TCRbeta CDR3 regions were amplified from genomic DNA by means of the immunoSEQ Assay, a bias-controlled multiplex PCR. The published analysis was carried out like this. Within the assay, amplification of reference gene primers was used to estimate how many nucleated cells each sample contained. To quantify the absolute abundance of each unique TCRbeta CDR3 rearrangement, sequence reads were collapsed and filtered. For each sample, productive Simpson clonality was calculated as the square root of Simpson's diversity index across productive rearrangements. As stored in TCRdb, this immuneACCESS dataset retains in-frame rearrangements with V and J assigned. A fraction of the clones does not appear; measured against another copy, unresolved V genes explain less than half of the discrepancy, and the remainder lacks a known reason. D and trimming were read from the DNA, whereas the V and J calls and clone size are those reported in that table. In all, the sample holds 98,000 or so clones, and about 86% of those were seen once. The ten largest clones take up 10% to 15% of the sample.

The rearrangement combines TRBV9 with TRBJ2-1; a tentative D call is TRBD1 (5 bases match). Sequencing was done on a sample of peripheral blood. The clonotype was recovered from an older woman in a cohort sampled during active or convalescent COVID-19. CDR3 reads: CASSPQPRAYEQFF. The sequenced DNA: TGTGCCAGCAGCCCCCAACCCAGGGCATACGAGCAGTTCTTC.